Below, 18 T cell receptor beta chains from the same sample are listed, as sequenced in a study of PD-1 blockade in classical Hodgkin lymphoma. Generated by immunoSEQ multiplex PCR, the TCRdb table keeps only in-frame clones and is missing some. The sample carries about 72,000 clones, just over 90% recorded once. Every single patient, without exception, relapsed after autologous stem cell transplantation, and brentuximab vedotin exposure varied. The specimen comprised peripheral blood mononuclear cells (PBMCs), sampled at baseline. These receptors were collected from a human donor with classical Hodgkin lymphoma.

The chain links TRBV27 to TRBJ2-2, with 8 bases lining up with TRBD2. J was trimmed by 6 bases and V by 4 bases; bases with no gene match: 7. The length of the CDR3 is 15 residues. Germline V CDR1 and CDR2: MNHEY, SMNVEV (reference sequence). The CDR3 loop reads CASSWGLVSAGELFF. The CDR3, as DNA: TGTGCCAGCAGTTGGGGACTAGTTTCGGCCGGGGAGCTGTTTTTT.

The chain combines TRBV2 with TRBJ2-6; D is unclear. Germline V gives CDR1 SNHLY, CDR2 FYNNEI. CDR3 length equals 19 residues. The V and J ends lost 1 base and 0 bases respectively, with 16 bases between them. The CDR3 nucleotides read TGTGCCAGCAGTGAAGGGTCGGCCTCAATTGACTCTGGGGCCAACGTCCTGACTTTC. Encoded protein: CASSEGSASIDSGANVLTF.

The rearrangement joins TRBV5-4 to TRBJ2-5; 7 bases match TRBD2. The CDR3 sequence is 16 residues long. The J segment lost 0 bases and the V segment lost 3 bases, leaving 8 bases of the junction unmatched. The germline V gene has CDR1 SGHNT and CDR2 YYREEE (reference sequence). The CDR3 DNA follows: TGTGCCAGCAGCTACGGACTAGGAGGTTACCAAGAGACCCAGTACTTC. Encoded protein: CASSYGLGGYQETQYF.

This clone has only a few counts. The genes are TRBV5-8 and TRBJ2-3; 7 bases line up with TRBD2. Trimming cost V 5 bases and J 4 bases; bases outside gene matches: 13. This CDR3 has 16 amino acids. From germline, CDR1 is SGHTS and CDR2 YDEGEE. In nucleotides, the CDR3 is TGTGCCAGCAGTTCGGAAGGGACTACCCCGCCAGATACGCAGTATTTT. Its protein product is CASSSEGTTPPDTQYF.

The CDR3 loop reads CASFAVGPITGELFF. DNA for the CDR3: TGTGCCAGTTTTGCGGTAGGGCCGATCACCGGGGAGCTGTTTTTT. The chain uses TRBV27 and TRBJ2-2, with no clear D. The CDR3 is made up of 15 amino acids. V lost 9 bases, J lost 4 bases, and 18 bases lay in between. The germline gives CDR1 MNHEY, CDR2 SMNVEV (reference sequence).

The gene calls are TRBV10-3 and TRBJ2-5, with 12 bases lining up with TRBD2. The germline V gene encodes CDR1 ENHRY and CDR2 SYGVKD. The V gene end was trimmed by 4 bases and the J gene end by 5 bases; junction bases not matched to a gene: 5. The CDR3 loop spans 15 amino acids. This CDR3 reads CAISGTSGVGETQYF. DNA for the CDR3: TGTGCCATCAGTGGGACTAGCGGGGTAGGGGAGACCCAGTACTTC.

The chain links TRBV7-6 to TRBJ2-2; D call uncertain. Germline V gene sequence: CDR1 SGHVS, CDR2 FNYEAQ. The CDR3 is 13 amino acids. V was cut by 2 bases and J by 4 bases, with 5 bases left in between. In DNA, the CDR3 is TGTGCCAGCAGCTTAATGGTCACCGGGGAGCTGTTTTTT. It yields the protein CASSLMVTGELFF.

V and J are TRBV10-3 and TRBJ1-1; D gene ambiguous. CDR1 and CDR2 (germline): ENHRY, SYGVKD. This CDR3 contains 13 residues. Trimming left V 2 bases short and J 6 bases short, with 10 bases between. The CDR3 DNA is TGTGCCATCAGTGAGGACGGATACTCTGAAGCTTTCTTT. Protein product: CAISEDGYSEAFF.

The chain has TRBV27 and TRBJ2-5; TRBD1 agrees at 7 bases. V was pared by 5 bases and J by 1 base, with 7 bases of the junction left unmatched. This CDR3 region has 15 residues. Per germline, CDR1 MNHEY and CDR2 SMNVEV (reference sequence). The CDR3 DNA is TGTGCCAGCAGTCCTTGGGACAGCGTCCAAGAGACCCAGTACTTC. Translating gives CASSPWDSVQETQYF.

This clone was seen a single time. V is TRBV21-1 and J is TRBJ2-3; whether TRBD2, the table's D call, matches the DNA was not checked. TRBV21-1 is reported as a pseudogene. The CDR3 extends over 15 amino acids. In nucleotides, the CDR3 is TGTGCCAGCAGTCCGGGACTAGAGGTAATAGATACGCAGTATTTT. It codes for CASSPGLEVIDTQYF.

This clone was seen a few times. This chain links TRBV10-3 with TRBJ1-2; tentative D call: TRBD1 (5 bases). The CDR3 totals 14 residues. The germline V gene encodes CDR1 ENHRY and CDR2 SYGVKD. The V end lost 0 bases, the J end lost 3 bases, and 8 bases lay between the germline ends. CDR3 loop: CAISESTEDYGYTF. The CDR3 nucleotides read TGTGCCATCAGTGAGTCGACAGAAGACTATGGCTACACCTTC.

The chain has TRBV15 and TRBJ2-7; no firm D call. CDR3 length equals 14 residues. The ends were cut back, 0 bases at V and 0 bases at J, with 6 bases in the middle. Germline CDR1 reads LNHNV; CDR2 reads YYDKDF (reference sequence). This CDR3 reads CATSREGISYEQYF. The CDR3 bases are TGTGCCACCAGCAGAGAGGGTATCTCCTACGAGCAGTACTTC. Full variable domain (remainder filled in from reference TRBV15 and TRBJ2-7): DAMVIQNPRYQVTQFGKPVTLSCSQTLNHNVMYWYQQKSSQAPKLLFHYYDKDFNNEADTPDNFQSRRPNTSFCFLDIRSPGLGDTAMYLCATSREGISYEQYFGPGTRLTVT.

This clone has a single count. V gene TRBV5-1 combines with J gene TRBJ2-7; D not resolved. V was shortened by 0 bases and J by 6 bases, with 4 bases between the two germline ends. Germline CDR1 is SGHRS and CDR2 is YFSETQ. The CDR3 extends over 11 amino acids. CDR3 protein: CASSLVGEQYF. CDR3 nucleotides: TGCGCCAGCAGCTTGGTAGGCGAGCAGTACTTC.

The rearrangement links TRBV2 to TRBJ1-1, with no clear D. Trimming shortened V by 7 bases and J by 5 bases, and 14 bases separated the two germline ends. The CDR3 loop spans 13 amino acids. Germline CDR1 reads SNHLY; CDR2 reads FYNNEI. CDR3 region: CASMITSGTEAFF. CDR3 in DNA: TGTGCCAGCATGATTACCTCGGGTACTGAAGCTTTCTTT. The whole variable domain, remainder taken from reference TRBV2 and TRBJ1-1, is EPEVTQTPSHQVTQMGQEVILRCVPISNHLYFYWYRQILGQKVEFLVSFYNNEISEKSEIFDDQFSVERPDGSNFTLKIRSTKLEDSAMYFCASMITSGTEAFFGQGTRLTVV.

The chain is built from TRBV4-2 and TRBJ2-5; no clear D gene. Trimming left V 4 bases short and J 2 bases short, with 17 bases between. CDR1 is LGHNA, CDR2 YNFKEQ, per germline. CDR3 size: 16 residues. DNA for the CDR3: TGTGCCAGCAGCCGAACCCCCAGGAGCTTTCAAGAGACCCAGTACTTC. Translating gives CASSRTPRSFQETQYF.

This clone was counted a single time. The chain joins TRBV5-6 to TRBJ2-3; TRBD2 agrees at 11 bases. V shed 2 bases, J shed 2 bases, and the junction held 4 bases outside the gene matches. Per germline, CDR1 SGHDT and CDR2 YYEEEE. CDR3 size: 16 residues. CDR3 loop: CASSLGTSGYTDTQYF. CDR3 nucleotide sequence: TGTGCCAGCAGCTTAGGGACTAGCGGCTACACAGATACGCAGTATTTT.

The chain recombines TRBV27 with TRBJ1-1; TRBD1 matches 8 bases. The CDR3 is 12 amino acids. V lost 5 bases, J lost 10 bases, and 6 bases stayed unmatched. Germline CDR1 and CDR2: MNHEY and SMNVEV (reference sequence). CDR3 in DNA: TGTGCCAGCAGTCCCCAGGGGGCCATAGCTTTCTTT. This encodes CASSPQGAIAFF.

The rearrangement uses TRBV11-2 and TRBJ2-4, with TRBD1 identical over 8 bases. V trimming: 3 bases; J trimming: 6 bases; junction bases outside the gene matches: 16. The V gene's germline CDR1 is SGHAT and CDR2 FQNNGV. This CDR3 comprises 18 residues. CDR3 in DNA: TGTGCCAGCAGCTTGGGGCTTAACAGGGGGGTCCACGGAAACATTCAGTACTTC. Encoded protein: CASSLGLNRGVHGNIQYF.